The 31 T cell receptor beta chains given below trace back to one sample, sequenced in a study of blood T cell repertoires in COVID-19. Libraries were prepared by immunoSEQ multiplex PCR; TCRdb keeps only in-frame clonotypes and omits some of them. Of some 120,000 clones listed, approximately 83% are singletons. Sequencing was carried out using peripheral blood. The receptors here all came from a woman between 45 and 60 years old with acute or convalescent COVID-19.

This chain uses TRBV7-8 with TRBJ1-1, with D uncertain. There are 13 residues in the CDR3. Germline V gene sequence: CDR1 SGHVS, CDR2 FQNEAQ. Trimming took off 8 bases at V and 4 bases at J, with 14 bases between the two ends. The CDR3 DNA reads TGTGCCAGCTCGGAGATAACTGGCACTGAAGCTTTCTTT. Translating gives CASSEITGTEAFF.

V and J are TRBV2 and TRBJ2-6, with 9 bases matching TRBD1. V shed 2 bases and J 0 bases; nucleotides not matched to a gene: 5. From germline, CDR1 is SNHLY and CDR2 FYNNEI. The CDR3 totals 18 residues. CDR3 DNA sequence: TGTGCCAGCAGTGAAAGGGACAGGGCCTTCTCTGGGGCCAACGTCCTGACTTTC. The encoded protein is CASSERDRAFSGANVLTF. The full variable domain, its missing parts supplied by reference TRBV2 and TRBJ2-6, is EPEVTQTPSHQVTQMGQEVILRCVPISNHLYFYWYRQILGQKVEFLVSFYNNEISEKSEIFDDQFSVERPDGSNFTLKIRSTKLEDSAMYFCASSERDRAFSGANVLTFGAGSRLTVL.

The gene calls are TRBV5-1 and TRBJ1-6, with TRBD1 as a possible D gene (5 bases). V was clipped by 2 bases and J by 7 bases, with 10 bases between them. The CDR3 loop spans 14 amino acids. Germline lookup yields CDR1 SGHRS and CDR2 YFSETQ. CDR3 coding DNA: TGCGCCAGCAGCTTCAATGGGGGGAATTCACCCCTCCACTTT. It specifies CASSFNGGNSPLHF.

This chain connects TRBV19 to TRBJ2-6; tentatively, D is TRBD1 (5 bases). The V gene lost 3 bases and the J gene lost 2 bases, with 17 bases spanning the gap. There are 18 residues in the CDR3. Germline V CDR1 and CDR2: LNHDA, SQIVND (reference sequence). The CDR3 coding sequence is TGTGCCAGTAGTATTTCTTCAGGGCGGTCAACTGGGGCCAACGTCCTGACTTTC. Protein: CASSISSGRSTGANVLTF.

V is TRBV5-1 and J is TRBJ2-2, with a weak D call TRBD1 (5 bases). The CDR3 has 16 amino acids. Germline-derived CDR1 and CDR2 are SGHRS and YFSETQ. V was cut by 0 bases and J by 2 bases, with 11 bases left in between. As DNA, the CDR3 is TGCGCCAGCAGCTTGGAGCTCAGGGTTAACACCGGGGAGCTGTTTTTT. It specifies CASSLELRVNTGELFF.

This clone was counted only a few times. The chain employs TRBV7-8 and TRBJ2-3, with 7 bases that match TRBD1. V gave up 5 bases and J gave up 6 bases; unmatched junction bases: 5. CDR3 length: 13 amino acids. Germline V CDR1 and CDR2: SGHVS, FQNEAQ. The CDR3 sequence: CASSERQGDTQYF. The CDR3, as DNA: TGTGCCAGCAGCGAAAGACAGGGCGATACGCAGTATTTT.

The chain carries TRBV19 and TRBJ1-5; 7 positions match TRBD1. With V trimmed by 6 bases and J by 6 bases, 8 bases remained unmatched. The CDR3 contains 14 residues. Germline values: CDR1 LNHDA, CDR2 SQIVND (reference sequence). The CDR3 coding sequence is TGTGCCAGTAGCCAGTCCCGGGACAGTCAGCCCCAGCATTTT. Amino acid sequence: CASSQSRDSQPQHF.

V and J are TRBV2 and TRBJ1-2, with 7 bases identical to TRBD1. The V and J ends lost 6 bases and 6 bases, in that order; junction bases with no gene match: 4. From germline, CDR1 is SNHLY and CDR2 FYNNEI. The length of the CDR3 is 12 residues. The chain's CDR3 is CASRDGQDGYTF. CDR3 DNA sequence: TGTGCCAGCAGGGATGGACAGGATGGCTACACCTTC.

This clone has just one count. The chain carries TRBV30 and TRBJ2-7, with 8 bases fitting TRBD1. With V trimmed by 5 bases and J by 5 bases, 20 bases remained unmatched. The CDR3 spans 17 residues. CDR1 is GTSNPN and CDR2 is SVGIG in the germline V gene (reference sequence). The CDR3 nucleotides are TGTGCCTGGCAGGACAGGGTGGGGGTTGGGGCCTCGAACGAGCAGTACTTC. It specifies CAWQDRVGVGASNEQYF.

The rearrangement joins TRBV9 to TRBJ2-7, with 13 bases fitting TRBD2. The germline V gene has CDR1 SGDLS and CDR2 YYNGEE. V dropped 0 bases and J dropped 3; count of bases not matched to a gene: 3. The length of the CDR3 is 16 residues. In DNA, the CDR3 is TGTGCCAGCAGCGTAGCTACTAGCGGGGGGGTCTACGAGCAGTACTTC. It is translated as CASSVATSGGVYEQYF.

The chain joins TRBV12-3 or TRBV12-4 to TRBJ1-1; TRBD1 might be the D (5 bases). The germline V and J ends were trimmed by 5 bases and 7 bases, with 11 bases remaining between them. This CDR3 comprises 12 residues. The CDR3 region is CASSPDRLEAFF. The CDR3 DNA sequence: TGTGCCAGCAGTCCCGACAGACTTGAAGCTTTCTTT.

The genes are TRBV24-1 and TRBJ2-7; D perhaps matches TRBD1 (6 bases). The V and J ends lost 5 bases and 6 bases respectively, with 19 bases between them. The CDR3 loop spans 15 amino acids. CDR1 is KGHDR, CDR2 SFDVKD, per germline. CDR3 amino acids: CATSGTGTPFSEQYF. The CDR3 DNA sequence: TGTGCCACCAGTGGAACAGGGACACCTTTTTCCGAGCAGTACTTC.

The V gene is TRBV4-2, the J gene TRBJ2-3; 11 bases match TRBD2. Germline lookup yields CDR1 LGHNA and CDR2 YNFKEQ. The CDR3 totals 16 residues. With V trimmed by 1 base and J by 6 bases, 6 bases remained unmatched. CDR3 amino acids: CASSQAVTSGVDTQYF. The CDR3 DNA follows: TGTGCCAGCAGCCAAGCAGTGACTAGCGGGGTTGATACGCAGTATTTT.

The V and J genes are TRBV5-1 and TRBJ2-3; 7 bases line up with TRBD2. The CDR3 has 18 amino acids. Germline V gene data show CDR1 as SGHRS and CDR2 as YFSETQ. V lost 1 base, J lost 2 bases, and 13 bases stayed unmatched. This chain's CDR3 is CASSLKGGGFQYTDTQYF. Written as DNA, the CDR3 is TGCGCCAGCAGCTTGAAGGGCGGGGGATTCCAGTACACAGATACGCAGTATTTT.

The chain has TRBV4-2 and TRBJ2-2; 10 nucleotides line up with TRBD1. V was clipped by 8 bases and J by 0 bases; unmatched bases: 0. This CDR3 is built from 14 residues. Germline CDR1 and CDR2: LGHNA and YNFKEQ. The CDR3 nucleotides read TGTGCCAGCGGGACAGGGGCGAACACCGGGGAGCTGTTTTTT. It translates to CASGTGANTGELFF.

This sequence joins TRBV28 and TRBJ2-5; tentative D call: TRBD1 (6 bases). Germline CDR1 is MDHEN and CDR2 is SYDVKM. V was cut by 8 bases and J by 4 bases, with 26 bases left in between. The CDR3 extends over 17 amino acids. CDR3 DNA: TGTGCCAGCCAACCGACCGCAGGGGTCAGCGTAATAGAGACCCAGTACTTC. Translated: CASQPTAGVSVIETQYF.

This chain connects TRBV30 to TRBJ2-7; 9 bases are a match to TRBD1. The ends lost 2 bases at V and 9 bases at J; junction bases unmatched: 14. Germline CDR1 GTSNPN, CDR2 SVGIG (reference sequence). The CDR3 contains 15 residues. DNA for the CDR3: TGTGCCTGGAGTTATCCCGGGGGACAGGGTTTTGTGCAGTACTTC. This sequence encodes CAWSYPGGQGFVQYF.

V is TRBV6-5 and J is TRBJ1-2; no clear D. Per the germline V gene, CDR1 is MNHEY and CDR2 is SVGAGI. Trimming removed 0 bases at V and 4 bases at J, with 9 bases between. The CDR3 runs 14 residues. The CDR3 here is CASSYSTESYGYTF. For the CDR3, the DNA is TGTGCCAGCAGTTACTCTACAGAGAGCTATGGCTACACCTTC.

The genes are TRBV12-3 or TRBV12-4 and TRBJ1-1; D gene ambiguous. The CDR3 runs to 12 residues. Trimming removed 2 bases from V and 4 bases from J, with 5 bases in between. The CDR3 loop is CASSLSVTEAFF. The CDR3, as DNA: TGTGCCAGCAGTTTATCCGTCACTGAAGCTTTCTTT.

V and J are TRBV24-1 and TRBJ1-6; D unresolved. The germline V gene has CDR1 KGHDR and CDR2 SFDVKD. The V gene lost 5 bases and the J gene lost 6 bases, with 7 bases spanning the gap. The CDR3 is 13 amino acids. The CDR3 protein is CATSGNSNSPLHF. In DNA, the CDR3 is TGTGCCACCAGTGGTAACAGTAATTCACCCCTCCACTTT.

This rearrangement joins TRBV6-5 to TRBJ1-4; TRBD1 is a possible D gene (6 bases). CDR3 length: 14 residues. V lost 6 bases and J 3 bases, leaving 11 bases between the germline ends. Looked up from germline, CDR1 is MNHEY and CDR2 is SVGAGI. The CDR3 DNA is TGTGCCAGCAGCCCCAGGGGAGCTAATGAAAAACTGTTTTTT. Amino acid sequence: CASSPRGANEKLFF.

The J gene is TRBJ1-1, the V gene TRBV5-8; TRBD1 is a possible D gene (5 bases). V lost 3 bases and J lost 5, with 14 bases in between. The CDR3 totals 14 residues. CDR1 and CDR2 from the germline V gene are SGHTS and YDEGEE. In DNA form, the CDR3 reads TGTGCCAGCAGCTATGGGCGGGGGGGGACTGAAGCTTTCTTT. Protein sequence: CASSYGRGGTEAFF. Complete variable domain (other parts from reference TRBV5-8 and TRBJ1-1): EAGVTQSPTHLIKTRGQQATLRCSPISGHTSVYWYQQALGLGLQFLLWYDEGEERNRGNFPPRFSGRQFPNYSSELNVNALELEDSALYLCASSYGRGGTEAFFGQGTRLTVV.

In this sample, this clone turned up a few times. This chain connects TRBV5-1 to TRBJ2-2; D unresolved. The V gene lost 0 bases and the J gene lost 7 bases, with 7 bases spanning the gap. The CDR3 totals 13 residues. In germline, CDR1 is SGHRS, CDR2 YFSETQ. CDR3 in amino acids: CASSLGQDGELFF. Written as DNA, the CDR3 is TGCGCCAGCAGCTTGGGGCAGGACGGGGAGCTGTTTTTT.

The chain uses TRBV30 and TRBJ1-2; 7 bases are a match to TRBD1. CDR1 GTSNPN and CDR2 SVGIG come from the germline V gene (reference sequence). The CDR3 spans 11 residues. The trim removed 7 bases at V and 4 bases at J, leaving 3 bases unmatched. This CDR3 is CALGQIYGYTF. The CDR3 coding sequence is TGTGCCTTGGGACAGATCTATGGCTACACCTTC. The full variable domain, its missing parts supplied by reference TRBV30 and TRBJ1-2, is SQTIHQWPATLVQPVGSPLSLECTVEGTSNPNLYWYRQAAGRGLQLLFYSVGIGQISSEVPQNLSASRPQDRQFILSSKKLLLSDSGFYLCALGQIYGYTFGSGTRLTVV.

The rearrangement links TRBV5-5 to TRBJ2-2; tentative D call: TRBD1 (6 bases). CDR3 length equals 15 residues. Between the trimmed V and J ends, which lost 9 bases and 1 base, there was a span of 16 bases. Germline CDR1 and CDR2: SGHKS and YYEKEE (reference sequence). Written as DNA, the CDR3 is TGTGCCACCTCGAGGACGGGACAGAACACCGGGGAGCTGTTTTTT. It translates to CATSRTGQNTGELFF.

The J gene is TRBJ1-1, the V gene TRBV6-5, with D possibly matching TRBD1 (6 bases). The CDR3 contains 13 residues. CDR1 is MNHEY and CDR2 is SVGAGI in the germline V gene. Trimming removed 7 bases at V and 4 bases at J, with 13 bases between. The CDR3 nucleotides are TGTGCCAGCAAACGGGCAGGGGTCACTGAAGCTTTCTTT. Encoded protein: CASKRAGVTEAFF.

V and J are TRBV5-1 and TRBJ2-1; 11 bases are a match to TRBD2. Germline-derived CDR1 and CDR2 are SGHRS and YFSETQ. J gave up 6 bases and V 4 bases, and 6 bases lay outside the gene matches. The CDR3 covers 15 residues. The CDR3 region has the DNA TGCGCCAGCAGCCTATTGACTAGCGGGGTCAATGAGCAGTTCTTC. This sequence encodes CASSLLTSGVNEQFF.

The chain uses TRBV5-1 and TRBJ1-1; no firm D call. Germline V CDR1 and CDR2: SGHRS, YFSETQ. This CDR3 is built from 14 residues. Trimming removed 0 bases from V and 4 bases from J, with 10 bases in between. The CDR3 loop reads CASSLARTSTEAFF. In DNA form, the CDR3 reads TGCGCCAGCAGCTTGGCTAGAACATCCACTGAAGCTTTCTTT.

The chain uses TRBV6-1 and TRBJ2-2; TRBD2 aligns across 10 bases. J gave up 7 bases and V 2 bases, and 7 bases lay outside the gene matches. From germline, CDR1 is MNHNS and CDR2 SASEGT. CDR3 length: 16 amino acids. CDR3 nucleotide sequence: TGTGCCAGCAGTGAACTCAGCGGGGGGGCCCTCGGGGAGCTGTTTTTT. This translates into CASSELSGGALGELFF.

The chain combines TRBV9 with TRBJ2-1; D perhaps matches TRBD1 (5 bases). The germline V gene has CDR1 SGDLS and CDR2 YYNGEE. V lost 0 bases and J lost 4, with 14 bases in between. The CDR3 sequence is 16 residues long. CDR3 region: CASSVDLTAYYNEQFF. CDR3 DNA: TGTGCCAGCAGCGTAGATTTGACAGCGTATTACAATGAGCAGTTCTTC.

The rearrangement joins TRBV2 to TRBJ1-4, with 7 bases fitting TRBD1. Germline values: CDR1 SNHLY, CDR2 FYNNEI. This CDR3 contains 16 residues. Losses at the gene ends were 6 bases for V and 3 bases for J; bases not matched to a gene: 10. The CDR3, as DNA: TGTGCCAGCAGCGTAAACCGGGACAGTCCTAATGAAAAACTGTTTTTT. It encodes CASSVNRDSPNEKLFF. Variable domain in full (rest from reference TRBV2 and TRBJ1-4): EPEVTQTPSHQVTQMGQEVILRCVPISNHLYFYWYRQILGQKVEFLVSFYNNEISEKSEIFDDQFSVERPDGSNFTLKIRSTKLEDSAMYFCASSVNRDSPNEKLFFGSGTQLSVL.